The next 20 T cell receptor beta chains were all read from a single sample in a study of tumor and adjacent non-tumor tissue in lung cancer. The library came from three nested PCR rounds adapted from ARM-PCR protocols. One entry per CDR3 protein results from TCRdb running MiXCR on the multiplex PCR reads. The sample lists approximately 47,000 distinct CDR3 sequences, 64% occurring once. This sample's RNA came from whole unsorted tissue. Distant lung tissue was collected more than 3 cm away from the tumor edge. Sequences were obtained from distant non-tumor lung tissue. The receptors were sampled from a woman between 70 and 85 years old with non-small cell lung cancer.

This clonotype was observed a handful of times. V gene TRBV19 combines with J gene TRBJ1-5, with D unclear. The CDR3 consists of 12 residues. The germline CDR1 and CDR2 sequences are LNHDA and SQIVND (reference sequence). With 3 bases removed from V and 5 bases from J, the gap between germline ends came to 5 bases. The CDR3: CASSIKDQPQHF. DNA of the CDR3: TGTGCCAGTAGTATTAAAGATCAGCCCCAGCATTTT. Full variable domain (remainder filled in from reference TRBV19 and TRBJ1-5): DGGITQSPKYLFRKEGQNVTLSCEQNLNHDAMYWYRQDPGQGLRLIYYSQIVNDFQKGDIAEGYSVSREKKESFPLTVTSAQKNPTAFYLCASSIKDQPQHFGDGTRLSIL.

This clonotype was recorded once. The chain links TRBV7-9 to TRBJ2-7; D is perhaps TRBD2 (6 bases). Looked up from germline, CDR1 is SEHNR and CDR2 is FQNEAQ (reference sequence). The CDR3 is 16 residues long. The CDR3 sequence: CVSSAAWDFRNYEQYF. In nucleotides, the CDR3 is TGTGTAAGCAGCGCGGCCTGGGACTTTCGAAACTACGAGCAGTACTTC.

The rearrangement joins TRBV20-1 to TRBJ1-1; unclear D gene. V lost 6 bases, J lost 5 bases, and 22 bases lay in between. Germline V gene lookup returns CDR1 DFQATT and CDR2 SNEGSKA (reference sequence). This CDR3 region has 15 residues. The chain's CDR3 is CSAGRQSGRRTEAFF. CDR3 DNA: TGCAGTGCGGGTCGGCAATCTGGTAGGAGGACTGAAGCTTTCTTT.

Comments on this clonotype: Sequence at one end of the junction differs from germline and may be a read error. This chain connects TRBV12-3 or TRBV12-4 to TRBJ1-2; D is ambiguous. This CDR3 region has 13 residues. CDR3 DNA: TGTGCCGGCAGCTCCGGTACAGAGTATGGCTACACCTTC. Translated: CAGSSGTEYGYTF.

Many counts were recorded for this clonotype. This rearrangement joins TRBV14 to TRBJ2-7; maybe TRBD2 (6 bases). V was shortened by 4 bases and J by 3 bases, with 16 bases between the two germline ends. Germline V gene sequence: CDR1 SGHDN, CDR2 FVKESK. The CDR3 runs to 15 residues. The CDR3 DNA sequence: TGTGCCAGCAGCCCCCGGGGGTCGATAGGCTACGAGCAGTACTTC. Protein product: CASSPRGSIGYEQYF.

This clonotype was seen a single time. One end of the junction varies from germline; a read error may be responsible. This chain links TRBV6-5 with TRBJ2-6; D may correspond to TRBD1 or TRBD2 (5 bases each). The CDR3 has 15 residues. In germline, CDR1 is MNHEY, CDR2 SVGAGI. The CDR3 bases are TGTGCCAGTAATTCTACTAGATCTGGGGCCAGCGTCCTGACTTTC. This translates into CASNSTRSGASVLTF.

Details on this clonotype: The junction departs from the called germline gene at one end, perhaps through a read error. J is TRBJ2-3 and V is TRBV4-1; D possibly matches TRBD1 or TRBD2 (5 bases each). Germline-derived CDR1 and CDR2 are MGHRA and YSYEKL. The CDR3 sequence is 14 residues long. The CDR3 DNA reads as TGCGCCAACAACCAAGAGGGGAGAACAGATACACAGTATTTT. It specifies CANNQEGRTDTQYF.

Notes on this clonotype: One end of the junction varies from germline; a read error may be responsible. V is TRBV4-2 and J is TRBJ2-7; TRBD2 matches 8 bases. This CDR3 has 20 residues. From germline, CDR1 is LGHNA and CDR2 YNFKEQ. CDR3 protein: CVSSQGIAGLGSTNSYEQYF. The CDR3 nucleotides read TGTGTCAGCAGCCAAGGTATAGCGGGACTAGGTTCCACAAACTCCTACGAGCAGTACTTC.

The rearrangement uses TRBV6-6 and TRBJ2-3; possible D gene TRBD2, 5 bases. Trimming cost V 7 bases and J 1 base, with 15 bases left between them. CDR1 is MNHNY, CDR2 SVGAGI, per germline (reference sequence). The CDR3 spans 15 residues. CDR3 amino acids: CASILRGSGTDTQYF. The CDR3 DNA sequence: TGTGCCAGCATCCTACGGGGTAGTGGCACAGATACGCAGTATTTT.

This clonotype has at least ten counts. The V and J genes are TRBV6-2 or TRBV6-3 and TRBJ2-1; TRBD2 matches at 15 bases. After removal of 4 bases from V and 7 bases from J, the junction contained 8 bases not matched to a gene. The CDR3 is made up of 17 amino acids. The germline V gene encodes CDR1 MNHEY and CDR2 SVGEGT. CDR3 loop: CASSFGTSGRTRNEQFF. CDR3 in DNA: TGTGCCAGCAGTTTCGGGACTAGCGGGAGGACGCGTAATGAGCAGTTCTTC.

Comment on this clonotype: Because it lacks the conserved phenylalanine or tryptophan at the end, this CDR3 is likely a read error. This chain uses TRBV29-1 with TRBJ2-1; D not certain. This CDR3 region has 14 residues. Trimming took off 3 bases at V and 5 bases at J, with 14 bases between the two ends. Germline V lookup: CDR1 SQVTM, CDR2 ANQGSEA. DNA of the CDR3: TGCAGCGTTGAGCCCGGTTTTACCCACAATGAGCAGTTCTCC. This gives the protein CSVEPGFTHNEQFS.

This clonotype was observed a handful of times. Being one base from a much bigger clone, this may be a read error. No conserved phenylalanine or tryptophan is present at the end of the CDR3, so a read error is the likely explanation. The chain recombines TRBV6-2 or TRBV6-3 with TRBJ2-7; D is uncertain. The CDR3 sequence is 11 residues long. V was pared by 1 base and J by 4 bases, with 2 bases between. CDR1 MNHEY and CDR2 SVGEGT come from the germline V gene. DNA of the CDR3: TGTGCCAGCAGTTACTTATACGAGCAGTACTCC. It specifies CASSYLYEQYS.

Concerning this clonotype: At one end the junction does not follow the germline gene, possibly because of a read error. The J gene is TRBJ1-2, the V gene TRBV29-1, with a tentative D call TRBD1 (5 bases). The germline V gene encodes CDR1 SQVTM and CDR2 ANQGSEA. This CDR3 comprises 13 residues. CDR3 sequence reads: CSVEGPNNCGCTF. Here the CDR3 DNA reads TGCAGCGTTGAGGGACCGAACAACTGTGGCTGCACCTTC.

This clonotype appeared many times. J is TRBJ1-4 and V is TRBV28, with D maybe TRBD1 (5 bases). This CDR3 spans 16 amino acids. With 6 bases removed from V and 0 bases from J, the gap between germline ends came to 14 bases. Germline CDR1 is MDHEN and CDR2 is SYDVKM. CDR3 in amino acids: CASSPREGATNEKLFF. CDR3 DNA sequence: TGTGCCAGCAGCCCCAGGGAAGGGGCAACTAATGAAAAACTGTTTTTT.

For this clonotype: Compared with germline, one end of the junction differs, possibly owing to a read error. The chain carries TRBV13 and TRBJ1-2; D might be TRBD1 (5 bases). This CDR3 comprises 16 residues. Germline values: CDR1 PRHDT, CDR2 FYEKMQ (reference sequence). The DNA of the CDR3 is TGTGCCAGCAGCCGCAGAAACGAGGGGAGTGCGTATGGCTACACTTTC. As protein: CASSRRNEGSAYGYTF.

The chain links TRBV20-1 to TRBJ2-2; maybe TRBD2 (6 bases). The CDR3 length is 14 residues. Looked up from germline, CDR1 is DFQATT and CDR2 is SNEGSKA (reference sequence). The CDR3 DNA sequence: TGCAGCACTAGATCCCACCCGGGGGCCGGGGAGCTGTTTTTT. Its translation: CSTRSHPGAGELFF.

As for this clonotype: At one end, the junction sequence differs from germline, possibly due to a read error. V gene TRBV10-3 combines with J gene TRBJ2-7, with 9 bases fitting TRBD1. This CDR3 spans 15 amino acids. Looked up from germline, CDR1 is ENHRY and CDR2 is SYGVKD. The CDR3 coding sequence is TGTGCCTTCAGTCCTGGGACAGGGCTCCCCTACGAGCAATACTTC. Encoded protein: CAFSPGTGLPYEQYF.

In its sample, this clonotype was seen many times. The chain carries TRBV10-1 and TRBJ2-3; perhaps TRBD2 as D (6 bases). In germline, CDR1 is WNHNN, CDR2 SYGVQD (reference sequence). Trimming removed 3 bases at V and 9 bases at J, with 10 bases between. The CDR3 consists of 12 residues. In DNA form, the CDR3 reads TGCGCCAGCAGTGAAGTGGAGGGGACGCAGTATTTT. It is translated as CASSEVEGTQYF.

As concerns this clonotype: The junction shows a germline mismatch at one end, possibly a read error. The rearrangement uses TRBV29-1 and TRBJ2-3; D is perhaps TRBD1 or TRBD2 (5 bases each). This CDR3 region has 14 residues. Germline CDR1 reads SQVTM; CDR2 reads ANQGSEA. CDR3 residues: CSVEGVKHTDMQYF. For the CDR3, the DNA is TGCAGCGTTGAGGGGGTGAAACACACAGATATGCAGTATTTT.

In regard to this clonotype: One end of the junction fails to match germline, which may point to a read error. The CDR3: CSVKQQGINEEFF. In DNA form, the CDR3 reads TGCAGCGTAAAACAGCAAGGCATAAATGAGGAGTTCTTC. This chain joins TRBV29-1 and TRBJ2-1; no clear D gene. This CDR3 spans 13 amino acids. Germline V gives CDR1 SQVTM, CDR2 ANQGSEA.